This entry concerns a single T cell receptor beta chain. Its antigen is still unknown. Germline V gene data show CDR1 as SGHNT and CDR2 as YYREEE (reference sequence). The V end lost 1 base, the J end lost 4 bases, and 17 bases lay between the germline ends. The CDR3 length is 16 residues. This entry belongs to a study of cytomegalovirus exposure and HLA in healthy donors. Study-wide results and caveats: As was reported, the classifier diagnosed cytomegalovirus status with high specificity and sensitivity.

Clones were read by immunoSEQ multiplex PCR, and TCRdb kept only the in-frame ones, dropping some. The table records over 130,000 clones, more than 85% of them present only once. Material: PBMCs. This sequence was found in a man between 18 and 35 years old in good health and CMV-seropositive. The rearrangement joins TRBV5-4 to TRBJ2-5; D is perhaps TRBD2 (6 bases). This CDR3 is CASSLMTSGGGETQYF. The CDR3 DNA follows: TGTGCCAGCAGCTTGATGACTAGTGGGGGTGGAGAGACCCAGTACTTC.